These 3 T cell receptor beta chains were sequenced from one sample in a study of blood T cell repertoires in COVID-19. Sequenced by immunoSEQ multiplex PCR; TCRdb stores in-frame clones only, minus some. The sample contains 70,000 or so clones, about 90% of which appear only once. Sequenced input: peripheral blood. All receptors derive from a woman at least 80 years old with active COVID-19.

The J gene is TRBJ2-7, the V gene TRBV7-2; the D gene is possibly TRBD2 (6 bases). Trimming stripped 3 bases from V and 1 base from J, with 7 bases between. From germline, CDR1 is SGHTA and CDR2 FQGNSA. The CDR3 is made up of 13 amino acids. The CDR3 here is CASSFGGSYEQYF. Written as DNA, the CDR3 is TGTGCCAGCAGCTTCGGGGGTTCCTACGAGCAGTACTTC.

This chain uses TRBV9 with TRBJ2-3, with a tentative D call TRBD2 (5 bases). CDR1 is SGDLS, CDR2 YYNGEE, per germline. V was shortened by 1 base and J by 3 bases, with 6 bases between the two germline ends. The CDR3 covers 13 residues. CDR3 residues: CASSVRGTDTQYF. The CDR3 region has the DNA TGTGCCAGCAGCGTAAGAGGGACAGATACGCAGTATTTT. The complete variable domain, with remaining parts taken from reference TRBV9 and TRBJ2-3, reads DSGVTQTPKHLITATGQRVTLRCSPRSGDLSVYWYQQSLDQGLQFLIQYYNGEERAKGNILERFSAQQFPDLHSELNLSSLELGDSALYFCASSVRGTDTQYFGPGTRLTVL.

The J gene is TRBJ2-3, the V gene TRBV11-2; weak D call: TRBD2 (6 bases). The V and J ends lost 5 bases and 4 bases respectively, with 22 bases between them. Looked up from germline, CDR1 is SGHAT and CDR2 is FQNNGV. This CDR3 has 17 residues. As DNA, the CDR3 is TGTGCCAGCAGCCCACGGCCGCAGCGGGTCTTTGCAGATACGCAGTATTTT. Translated: CASSPRPQRVFADTQYF.